The 27 T cell receptor beta chains reported below all come from one sample, sequenced in a study of sequential checkpoint blockade in melanoma. Sequencing used immunoSEQ multiplex PCR; TCRdb keeps in-frame clones, though not all of them. There are 450 to 550 clones in the sample; around 20% occur only once, and 7% to 7.5% lies in the top ten. As for treatment: randomized to nivolumab then ipilimumab (arm A) or the reverse (arm B). This specimen consisted of tumor tissue (inferred from file names), obtained from a patient given nivolumab and ipilimumab in sequence. These TCRs come from a human donor with melanoma.

By frequency in the sample, this clone is medium-sized. J is TRBJ2-5 and V is TRBV11-3, with D perhaps TRBD1 (6 bases). V gave up 3 bases and J gave up 5 bases, with 19 bases separating them. Germline CDR1 and CDR2: SGHNT and YENEEA. The CDR3 covers 16 residues. As DNA, the CDR3 is TGTGCCAGCAGCTTGGGGCCAGGGGCGAGTTTGGAGACCCAGTACTTC. Amino acids: CASSLGPGASLETQYF.

This chain connects TRBV18 to TRBJ1-1, with D perhaps TRBD1 (5 bases). This CDR3 comprises 15 residues. The V end lost 3 bases, the J end lost 1 base, and 12 bases lay between the germline ends. CDR1 is KGHSH and CDR2 is LQKENI in the germline V gene. The CDR3 is CASSPDRMGNTEAFF. The CDR3 nucleotides are TGTGCCAGCTCACCTGACAGAATGGGGAACACTGAAGCTTTCTTT.

This clone was seen only a few times. The CDR3 DNA sequence: TGTGCCAGCAGTATCCCGACAGGGATGGACACTGAAGCTTTCTTT. Protein product: CASSIPTGMDTEAFF. The J gene is TRBJ1-1, the V gene TRBV6-8, with TRBD1 matching over 7 bases. This CDR3 has 15 amino acids. Germline loops: CDR1 MNHGY, CDR2 SAAAGT. Trimming at V came to 5 bases and at J to 3 bases, leaving 9 bases not matched to a gene.

This clone was found a few times. At one of its ends the junction is not consistent with the germline gene, which may arise from a read error. CDR3 residues: CAISRSHCQSRANVLTF. In DNA form, the CDR3 reads TGTGCCATCAGTAGAAGCCACTGTCAAAGTCGGGCCAACGTCCTGACTTTC. The V and J genes are TRBV6-8 and TRBJ2-6; D gene uncertain. The CDR3 totals 17 residues. The germline CDR1 and CDR2 sequences are MNHGY and SAAAGT.

Judged by abundance, this clone is medium-sized (0.01 to 0.1%). This chain uses TRBV11-3 with TRBJ2-7; TRBD1 might be the D (6 bases). This CDR3 region has 18 residues. Germline V gene sequence: CDR1 SGHNT, CDR2 YENEEA. Trimming removed 6 bases at V and 3 bases at J, with 27 bases between. The CDR3 region is CASSQGKVYDSQVYEQYF. In DNA, the CDR3 is TGTGCCAGCAGTCAGGGGAAAGTGTACGATTCGCAGGTCTACGAGCAGTACTTC. The whole variable domain, remainder taken from reference TRBV11-3 and TRBJ2-7, is EAGVVQSPRYKIIEKKQPVAFWCNPISGHNTLYWYLQNLGQGPELLIRYENEEAVDDSQLPKDRFSAERLKGVDSTLKIQPAELGDSAVYLCASSQGKVYDSQVYEQYFGPGTRLTVT.

This clone qualifies as medium-sized. V is TRBV11-3 and J is TRBJ2-6; weak D call: TRBD2 (5 bases). Germline CDR1 and CDR2: SGHNT and YENEEA. V lost 1 base and J 0 bases, leaving 13 bases between the germline ends. The CDR3 is 18 amino acids. CDR3 DNA sequence: TGTGCCAGCAGCTTAGGAAGCGGCCCTAGCTCTGGGGCCAACGTCCTGACTTTC. Protein product: CASSLGSGPSSGANVLTF.

This clone was detected a few times. The chain links TRBV9 to TRBJ2-3; 7 bases fit TRBD2. Germline V gene lookup returns CDR1 SGDLS and CDR2 YYNGEE. V lost 4 bases and J lost 5; bases outside the gene matches: 13. The CDR3 consists of 16 residues. CDR3 in DNA: TGTGCCAGCAGCACCCGGGGGGAGACCAAGGTAGATACGCAGTATTTT. Amino acids: CASSTRGETKVDTQYF.

This clone came up a few times. The gene calls are TRBV9 and TRBJ2-3; D uncertain. Germline CDR1 reads SGDLS; CDR2 reads YYNGEE. The V end lost 2 bases, the J end lost 0 bases, and 4 bases lay between the germline ends. The CDR3 has 13 amino acids. The chain's CDR3 is CASSVGSTDTQYF. DNA of the CDR3: TGTGCCAGCAGCGTTGGTAGCACAGATACGCAGTATTTT.

This clone is termed large (0.1 to 1%). This chain links TRBV11-3 with TRBJ2-1, with D maybe TRBD2 (5 bases). Trimming cost V 4 bases and J 5 bases, with 12 bases left between them. CDR1 and CDR2 from the germline V gene are SGHNT and YENEEA. There are 14 residues in the CDR3. CDR3 in DNA: TGTGCCAGCAGCTCCACCGGGATCCACAATGAGCAGTTCTTC. This codes for CASSSTGIHNEQFF.

This chain uses TRBV18 with TRBJ2-3; D call uncertain. Germline-derived CDR1 and CDR2 are KGHSH and LQKENI. This CDR3 comprises 16 residues. V was shortened by 3 bases and J by 1 base, with 14 bases between the two germline ends. The DNA for the CDR3 is TGTGCCAGCTCACCCTTTCTAACACCGGGCACAGATACGCAGTATTTT. Translating gives CASSPFLTPGTDTQYF. Full variable domain (outside the CDR3, taken from reference TRBV18 and TRBJ2-3): NAGVMQNPRHLVRRRGQEARLRCSPMKGHSHVYWYRQLPEEGLKFMVYLQKENIIDESGMPKERFSAEFPKEGPSILRIQQVVRGDSAAYFCASSPFLTPGTDTQYFGPGTRLTVL.

The genes are TRBV5-1 and TRBJ2-1; 8 nucleotides line up with TRBD2. V lost 2 bases, J lost 3 bases, and 4 bases stayed unmatched. CDR1 SGHRS and CDR2 YFSETQ come from the germline V gene. This CDR3 spans 15 amino acids. This CDR3 is CASSFERELYNEQFF. In DNA, the CDR3 is TGCGCCAGCAGCTTCGAGCGGGAGCTCTACAATGAGCAGTTCTTC.

In its sample, this clone was seen a few times. The chain employs TRBV4-1 and TRBJ1-1; 7 bases are a match to TRBD1. With V trimmed by 4 bases and J by 3 bases, 2 bases remained unmatched. CDR3 length: 13 residues. CDR1 MGHRA and CDR2 YSYEKL come from the germline V gene. The CDR3 here is CASSPGQYTEAFF. The CDR3 DNA reads as TGCGCCAGCAGCCCGGGACAGTACACTGAAGCTTTCTTT.

J is TRBJ2-2 and V is TRBV6-8; D remains unclear. The ends were cut back, 6 bases at V and 0 bases at J, with 11 bases in the middle. CDR3 size: 15 residues. Germline V gene lookup returns CDR1 MNHGY and CDR2 SAAAGT. Written as DNA, the CDR3 is TGTGCCAGCAGCAGAGAGATAGCGAACACCGGGGAGCTGTTTTTT. It specifies CASSREIANTGELFF.

This clone is medium-sized in the sample. The chain is built from TRBV11-3 and TRBJ2-5, with D perhaps TRBD2 (6 bases). Germline V lookup: CDR1 SGHNT, CDR2 YENEEA. Trimming left V 1 base short and J 1 base short, with 13 bases between. The CDR3 totals 16 residues. The CDR3 here is CASSLGPGRGQETQYF. The CDR3, as DNA: TGTGCCAGCAGCTTAGGTCCCGGGAGAGGCCAAGAGACCCAGTACTTC.

This clone rates as large. The chain combines TRBV19 with TRBJ1-2; tentative D call: TRBD1 (5 bases). The CDR3 is 15 residues long. Trimming removed 6 bases at V and 3 bases at J, with 17 bases between. Germline V gene lookup returns CDR1 LNHDA and CDR2 SQIVND (reference sequence). The CDR3 DNA reads as TGTGCCAGTAGACCCGGACACGGTTTAGACTATGGCTACACCTTC. Translation gives CASRPGHGLDYGYTF.

Judged by abundance, this clone is large. V gene TRBV11-3 combines with J gene TRBJ1-1; 9 positions agree with TRBD1. The junction had 13 bases not matched to a gene; V was cut back by 5 bases and J by 0 bases. Germline CDR1 and CDR2: SGHNT and YENEEA. CDR3 length: 18 amino acids. The CDR3 loop is CASSARAGQGRMNTEAFF. CDR3 nucleotide sequence: TGTGCCAGCAGCGCTCGGGCCGGACAGGGGAGAATGAACACTGAAGCTTTCTTT.

This clone has more than one count but fewer than ten. This chain connects TRBV6-7 to TRBJ2-1, with TRBD1 as a possible D gene (6 bases). TRBV6-7 falls under the ORF class, with uncertain function. The CDR3 consists of 11 residues. V lost 7 bases to trimming and J lost 8 bases, with 9 bases between them. The CDR3 DNA is TGTGCCAGCAACAGGGTCGATGAGCAGTTCTTC. Its translation: CASNRVDEQFF.

By sample share, this clone is medium-sized. The chain employs TRBV9 and TRBJ1-2; 12 bases are a match to TRBD1. With V trimmed by 5 bases and J by 10 bases, 3 bases remained unmatched. The germline V gene has CDR1 SGDLS and CDR2 YYNGEE. The CDR3 is made up of 12 amino acids. The CDR3 DNA reads as TGTGCCAGCAGTCGGGGACAGGGGGCCTACACCTTC. Its translation is CASSRGQGAYTF. The variable domain in full, completed from reference TRBV9 and TRBJ1-2, reads DSGVTQTPKHLITATGQRVTLRCSPRSGDLSVYWYQQSLDQGLQFLIQYYNGEERAKGNILERFSAQQFPDLHSELNLSSLELGDSALYFCASSRGQGAYTFGSGTRLTVV.

There are a few counts of this clone. The V gene is TRBV6-8, the J gene TRBJ1-5; no clear D gene. From germline, CDR1 is MNHGY and CDR2 SAAAGT. CDR3 length equals 13 residues. Trimming shortened V by 7 bases and J by 3 bases, and 10 bases separated the two germline ends. CDR3 loop: CASTLDLNQPQHF. CDR3 sequence (DNA): TGTGCCAGCACCCTGGACCTCAATCAGCCCCAGCATTTT.

By frequency in the sample, this clone is medium-sized (0.01 to 0.1%). The chain has TRBV11-3 and TRBJ2-2, with D possibly TRBD1 on 6 matching bases. Per the germline V gene, CDR1 is SGHNT and CDR2 is YENEEA. Trimming took off 5 bases at V and 3 bases at J, with 25 bases between the two ends. The CDR3 length is 19 residues. The CDR3: CASSPKVGGFSPYTGELFF. The CDR3 DNA reads TGTGCCAGCAGCCCGAAAGTAGGGGGTTTCTCCCCTTACACCGGGGAGCTGTTTTTT.

This clone was counted only a few times. The CDR3 DNA reads as TGTGCCAGCAGTTTGACAGGGGGTTACACAGATACGCAGTATTTT. Its translation: CASSLTGGYTDTQYF. The chain uses TRBV28 and TRBJ2-3; 9 bases fit TRBD1. Germline CDR1 is MDHEN and CDR2 is SYDVKM. CDR3 length: 15 amino acids. Trimming cost V 3 bases and J 2 bases; bases outside gene matches: 3.

This clone was seen more than once but under ten times. The chain carries TRBV4-1 and TRBJ2-1, with D tentatively TRBD2 (6 bases). The germline V gene encodes CDR1 MGHRA and CDR2 YSYEKL. V lost 0 bases and J lost 10, with 7 bases in between. The CDR3 spans 12 residues. CDR3 nucleotide sequence: TGCGCCAGCAGCCAAGACGGGGGAGAGCAGTTCTTC. Its protein is CASSQDGGEQFF.

This clone came up a few times. This chain uses TRBV28 with TRBJ2-3; D unclear. CDR3 size: 14 residues. Germline V lookup: CDR1 MDHEN, CDR2 SYDVKM. The V gene lost 7 bases and the J gene lost 5 bases, with 16 bases spanning the gap. CDR3 sequence reads: CASNDDVWGDTQYF. CDR3 bases: TGTGCCAGCAATGATGATGTTTGGGGAGATACGCAGTATTTT.

The chain has TRBV29-1 and TRBJ1-1; D is uncertain. Germline CDR1 reads SQVTM; CDR2 reads ANQGSEA. The length of the CDR3 is 13 residues. The V end lost 3 bases, the J end lost 10 bases, and 18 bases lay between the germline ends. This CDR3 is CSVDRRRQSGAFF. The CDR3, as DNA: TGCAGCGTTGATCGCCGGAGACAATCTGGAGCTTTCTTT.

This chain connects TRBV5-1 to TRBJ1-1; 7 nucleotides match TRBD1. Germline V gene lookup returns CDR1 SGHRS and CDR2 YFSETQ. This CDR3 region has 16 residues. J gave up 2 bases and V 4 bases, and 11 bases lay outside the gene matches. CDR3 sequence: CASSPRAGTDNTEAFF. CDR3 in DNA: TGCGCCAGCAGCCCACGAGCCGGGACAGACAACACTGAAGCTTTCTTT.

Only one count was recorded for this clone. The chain has TRBV19 and TRBJ1-2; D gene ambiguous. This CDR3 spans 14 amino acids. Germline V gene sequence: CDR1 LNHDA, CDR2 SQIVND (reference sequence). With 0 bases removed from V and 10 bases from J, the gap between germline ends came to 15 bases. The CDR3 protein is CASSIDTEGVVYTF. The CDR3 nucleotides read TGTGCCAGTAGTATAGACACGGAGGGAGTAGTCTACACCTTC.

This clone is large in the sample. CDR3: CASSLEIQGNTEAFF. In DNA, the CDR3 is TGTGCCAGCAGCTTGGAGATTCAGGGGAACACTGAAGCTTTCTTT. The chain employs TRBV11-3 and TRBJ1-1, with D possibly being TRBD1 (5 bases). Trimming took 3 bases from V and 1 from J, leaving 12 bases between them. This CDR3 has 15 residues. CDR1 and CDR2 from the germline V gene are SGHNT and YENEEA. The entire variable domain, with the rest obtained from reference TRBV11-3 and TRBJ1-1, is as follows: EAGVVQSPRYKIIEKKQPVAFWCNPISGHNTLYWYLQNLGQGPELLIRYENEEAVDDSQLPKDRFSAERLKGVDSTLKIQPAELGDSAVYLCASSLEIQGNTEAFFGQGTRLTVV.